This T cell receptor (beta chain) was identified during a study of CD8 T cells in Susac syndrome (dated by TCRdb to the late 2010s). About the full investigation: Among the Susac syndrome patients who were sequenced, clinically active disease was present in more than 5 and clinical remission was observed in roughly 8. Repertoire sequencing was used to test whether CD8+ T cell activation and differentiation in Susac syndrome was antigen driven. At blood withdrawal, Susac syndrome patients were either therapy-naive, taking corticosteroids (in some cases with IVIg as well), or taking IVIg alone. Study-wide findings and limitations: In patients with Susac syndrome, the CD4+ T cell repertoire showed no detectable clonal expansion. The study acknowledged that relatively few individuals were included in the TCR sequencing and HLA analysis.

Note on this clonotype: Its binding antigen is unknown. Within one base of it there is no much larger clone, and no base qualities were kept.

RNA was extracted with the RNeasy kit and roughly 0.5 to 1 ug was reverse transcribed using random hexamers. TCR beta CDR3 regions were amplified with the immunoSEQ multiplex PCR assay covering 54 Vbeta and 13 Jbeta segments. To correct PCR amplification bias, a synthetic template baseline was used for both primer optimization and computational correction. In the original analysis: Reads were assigned to V, D and J genes according to IMGT and analyzed in immunoSEQ Analyzer, with only productive sequences retained. Clonality was calculated as one minus the Shannon entropy normalized by log2 of the number of productive unique sequences. For each patient and control, public and private clones were evaluated within the 100 most prevalent clones. A clone was defined as Susac-specific if it was absent from the healthy and MS cohorts, from some 1,100 published viral clones and from other ImmuneACCESS disease sequences. TCRdb applied fastp at Q25 and MiXCR to the public reads, then kept only in-frame beta chains. Identical CDR3 proteins give one entry, which carries the most common genes and DNA. What appears here as the V and J calls and clone size reflects TCRdb's work, not the paper's. In this sample the table shows under 300,000 distinct CDR3 sequences, 90% to 96% of which occur a single time. The ten largest make up roughly 0.1% of the sample.

Peripheral blood CD8+ and CD4+ T cells from healthy donors, Susac syndrome patients and multiple sclerosis patients were profiled using high-throughput TCR beta sequencing. Susac syndrome patients met recently defined diagnostic criteria for definite or probable disease. Bulk CD8+ and CD4+ T cells were purified by magnetic negative isolation, whereas CD8+ TEMRA cells were enriched by FACS. Blood was collected in EDTA tubes and processed within 24 hours, with PBMCs isolated through density gradient centrifugation. PBMCs intended for TCR sequencing were frozen in liquid nitrogen and were later thawed in a 37 degrees C water bath. Purity of sorted or isolated CD4+, CD8+ and CD8+ TEMRA cells was at least 90%. The germline V gene (reference sequence) gives CDR1 as LNHDA and CDR2 as SQIVND. Taken from cysteine to phenylalanine, the CDR3 has 17 residues. Only the CDR3 region is kept as DNA, spanning 51 bases read in frame from base 1. Trimming accounts for 6 bases at V and 1 base at J, while the number of junction bases matched to no gene is 9.

Source material: CD4+ T cells from PBMCs. This clonotype was obtained from a human donor with Susac syndrome. The V gene is TRBV19 and the J gene is TRBJ2-1, with 10 middle bases fitting TRBD2. The encoded CDR3 is CASRSDTGLASYNEQFF. The DNA is as follows: TGTGCCAGTAGATCCGATACGGGACTAGCGTCCTACAATGAGCAGTTCTTC.